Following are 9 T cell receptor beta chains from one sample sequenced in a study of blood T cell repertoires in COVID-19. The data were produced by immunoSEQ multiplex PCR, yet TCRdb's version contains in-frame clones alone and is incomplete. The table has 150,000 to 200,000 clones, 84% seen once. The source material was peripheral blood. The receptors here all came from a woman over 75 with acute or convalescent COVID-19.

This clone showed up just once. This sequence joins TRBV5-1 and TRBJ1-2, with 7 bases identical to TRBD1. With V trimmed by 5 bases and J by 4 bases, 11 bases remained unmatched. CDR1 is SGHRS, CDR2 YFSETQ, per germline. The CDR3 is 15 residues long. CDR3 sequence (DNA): TGCGCCAGCAGAACCGGTTTGAGGGGGCTCTATGGCTACACCTTC. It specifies CASRTGLRGLYGYTF. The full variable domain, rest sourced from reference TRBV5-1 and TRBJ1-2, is KAGVTQTPRYLIKTRGQQVTLSCSPISGHRSVSWYQQTPGQGLQFLFEYFSETQRNKGNFPGRFSGRQFSNSRSEMNVSTLELGDSALYLCASRTGLRGLYGYTFGSGTRLTVV.

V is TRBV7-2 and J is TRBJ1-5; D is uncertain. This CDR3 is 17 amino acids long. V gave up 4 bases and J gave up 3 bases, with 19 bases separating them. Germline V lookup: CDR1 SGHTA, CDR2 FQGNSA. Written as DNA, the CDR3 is TGTGCCAGCAGCTCGAACAGATTGGAAGAATACAATCAGCCCCAGCATTTT. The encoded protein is CASSSNRLEEYNQPQHF. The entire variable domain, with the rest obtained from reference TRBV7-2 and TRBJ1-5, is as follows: GAGVSQSPSNKVTEKGKDVELRCDPISGHTALYWYRQSLGQGLEFLIYFQGNSAPDKSGLPSDRFSAERTGGSVSTLTIQRTQQEDSAVYLCASSSNRLEEYNQPQHFGDGTRLSIL.

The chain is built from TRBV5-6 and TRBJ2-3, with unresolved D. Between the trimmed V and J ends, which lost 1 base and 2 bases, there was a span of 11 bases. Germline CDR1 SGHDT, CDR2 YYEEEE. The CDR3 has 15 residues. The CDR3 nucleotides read TGTGCCAGCAGCTTGAGCACTACATACACAGATACGCAGTATTTT. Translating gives CASSLSTTYTDTQYF.

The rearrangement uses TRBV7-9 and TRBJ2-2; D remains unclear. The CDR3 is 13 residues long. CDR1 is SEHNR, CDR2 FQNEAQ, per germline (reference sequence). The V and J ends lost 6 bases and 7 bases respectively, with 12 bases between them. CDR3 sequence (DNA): TGTGCCAGCAGTCTGAGTTATAGCGGGGAGCTGTTTTTT. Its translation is CASSLSYSGELFF.

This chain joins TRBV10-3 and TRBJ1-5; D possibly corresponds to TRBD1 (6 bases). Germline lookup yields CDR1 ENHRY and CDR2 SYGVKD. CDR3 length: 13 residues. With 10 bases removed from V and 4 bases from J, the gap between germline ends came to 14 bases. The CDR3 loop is CATRQAPNQPQHF. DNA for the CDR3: TGTGCCACACGACAGGCGCCTAATCAGCCCCAGCATTTT.

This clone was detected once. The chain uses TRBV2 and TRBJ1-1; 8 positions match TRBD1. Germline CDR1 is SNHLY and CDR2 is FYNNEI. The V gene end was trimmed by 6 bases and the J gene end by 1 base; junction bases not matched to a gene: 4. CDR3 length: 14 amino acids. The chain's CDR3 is CASSGQGRNTEAFF. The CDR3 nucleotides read TGTGCCAGCAGCGGACAGGGAAGGAACACTGAAGCTTTCTTT.

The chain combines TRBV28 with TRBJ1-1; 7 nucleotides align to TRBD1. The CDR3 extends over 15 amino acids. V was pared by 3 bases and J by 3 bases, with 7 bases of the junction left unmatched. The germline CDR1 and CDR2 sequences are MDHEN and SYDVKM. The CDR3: CASSFWTGLDTEAFF. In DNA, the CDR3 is TGTGCCAGCAGTTTCTGGACAGGTCTGGACACTGAAGCTTTCTTT.

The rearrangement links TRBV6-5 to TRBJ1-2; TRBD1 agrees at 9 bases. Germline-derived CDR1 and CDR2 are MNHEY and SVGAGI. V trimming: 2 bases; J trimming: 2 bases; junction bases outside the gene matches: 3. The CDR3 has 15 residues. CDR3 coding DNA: TGTGCCAGCAGTTACACCGGGACAGGGAACTATGGCTACACCTTC. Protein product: CASSYTGTGNYGYTF.

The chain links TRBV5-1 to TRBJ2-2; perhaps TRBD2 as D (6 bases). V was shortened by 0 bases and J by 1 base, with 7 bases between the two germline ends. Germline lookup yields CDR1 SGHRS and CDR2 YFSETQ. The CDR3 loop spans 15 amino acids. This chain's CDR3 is CASSLVAVNTGELFF. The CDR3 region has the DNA TGCGCCAGCAGCTTGGTAGCGGTGAACACCGGGGAGCTGTTTTTT.